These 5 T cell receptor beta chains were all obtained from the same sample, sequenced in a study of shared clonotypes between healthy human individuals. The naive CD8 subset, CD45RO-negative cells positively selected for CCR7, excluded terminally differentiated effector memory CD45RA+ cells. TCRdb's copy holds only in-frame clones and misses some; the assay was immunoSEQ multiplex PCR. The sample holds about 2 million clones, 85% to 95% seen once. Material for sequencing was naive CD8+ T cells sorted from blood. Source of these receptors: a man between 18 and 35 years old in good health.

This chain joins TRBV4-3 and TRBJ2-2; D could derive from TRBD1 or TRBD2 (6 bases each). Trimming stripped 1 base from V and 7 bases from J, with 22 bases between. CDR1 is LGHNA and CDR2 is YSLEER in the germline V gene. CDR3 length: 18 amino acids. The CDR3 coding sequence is TGCGCCAGCAGCCAAGTTGTCGGGGGCTTTGAAGAGGGCGGGGAGCTGTTTTTT. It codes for CASSQVVGGFEEGGELFF.

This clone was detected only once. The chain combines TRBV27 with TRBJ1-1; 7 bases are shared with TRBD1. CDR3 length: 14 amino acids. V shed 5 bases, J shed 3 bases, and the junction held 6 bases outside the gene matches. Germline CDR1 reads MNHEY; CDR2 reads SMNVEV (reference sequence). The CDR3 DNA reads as TGTGCCAGCAGTCACCGGGACAGAGACACTGAAGCTTTCTTT. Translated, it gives CASSHRDRDTEAFF.

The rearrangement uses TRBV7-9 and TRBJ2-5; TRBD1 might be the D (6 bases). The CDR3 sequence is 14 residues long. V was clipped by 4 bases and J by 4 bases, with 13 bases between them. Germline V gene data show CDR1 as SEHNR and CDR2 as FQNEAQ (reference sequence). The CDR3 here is CASSSTGFPETQYF. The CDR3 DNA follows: TGTGCCAGCAGCTCAACAGGGTTTCCAGAGACCCAGTACTTC.

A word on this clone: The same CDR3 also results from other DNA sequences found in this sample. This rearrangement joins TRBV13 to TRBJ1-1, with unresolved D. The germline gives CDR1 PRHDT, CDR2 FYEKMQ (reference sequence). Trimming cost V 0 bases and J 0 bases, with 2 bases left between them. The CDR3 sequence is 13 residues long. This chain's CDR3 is CASSLGVNTEAFF. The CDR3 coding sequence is TGTGCCAGCAGCTTAGGTGTGAACACTGAAGCTTTCTTT. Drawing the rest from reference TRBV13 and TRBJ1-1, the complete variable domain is AAGVIQSPRHLIKEKRETATLKCYPIPRHDTVYWYQQGPGQDPQFLISFYEKMQSDKGSIPDRFSAQQFSDYHSELNMSSLELGDSALYFCASSLGVNTEAFFGQGTRLTVV.

The CDR3 nucleotides read TGTGCCAGCAGCCTCAACAGCGGGAGCTTACACGAGCAGTACTTC. Residues: CASSLNSGSLHEQYF. This chain uses TRBV7-8 with TRBJ2-7; 8 bases align to TRBD2. Per germline, CDR1 SGHVS and CDR2 FQNEAQ. This CDR3 comprises 15 residues. V was clipped by 5 bases and J by 5 bases; unmatched bases: 11.